Presented here are 7 T cell receptor beta chains from one specimen sequenced in a study of T cells expressing NK-cell markers. TCRdb reanalyzed the 5' RACE reads and collapses them to one entry per CDR3 protein, without DNA. The sample is made up of fewer than 550,000 distinct CDR3 sequences, and the top ten hold 1.4% of it. The sample was blood T cells: a sorted CD56 or NKG2C T cell subset, CD4+ or CD8+ T cells, or bulk PBMC T cells (not recorded which). Source of these receptors: a woman aged 50 to 60 in good health.

The genes are TRBV5-4 and TRBJ2-1; TCRdb's D call, TRBD2, is unchecked because there is no DNA. Germline V gene sequence: CDR1 SGHNT, CDR2 YYREEE (reference sequence). The length of the CDR3 is 14 residues. CDR3 protein: CASSSALAPYEQFF.

This chain links TRBV5-4 with TRBJ1-1; the TCRdb D gene call, TRBD1, has no DNA to confirm it. Germline CDR1 is SGHNT and CDR2 is YYREEE (reference sequence). The CDR3 sequence is 14 residues long. The chain's CDR3 is CASSLYDRVTEAFF.

The chain couples TRBV6-5 to TRBJ1-4; the TRBD1 assignment by TCRdb is unverifiable without DNA. The germline CDR1 and CDR2 sequences are MNHEY and SVGAGI. The length of the CDR3 is 13 residues. This CDR3 is CASSFLGTEKLFF.

The chain has TRBV7-2 and TRBJ2-1; TCRdb picks TRBD1, but there is no DNA to check that call. The CDR3 is made up of 14 amino acids. The germline gives CDR1 SGHTA, CDR2 FQGNSA. The CDR3 here is CASSSGPTRREQFF.

This chain connects TRBV19 to TRBJ2-2; the D gene TCRdb calls, TRBD1, cannot be checked with no DNA. The CDR3 has 15 amino acids. Germline CDR1 LNHDA, CDR2 SQIVND (reference sequence). CDR3 region: CASSQRQGGAGELFF.

The rearrangement uses TRBV4-1 and TRBJ2-1; TCRdb proposes TRBD2, but this gene call is untestable without DNA. The CDR3 loop spans 17 amino acids. Germline assignment: CDR1 MGHRA and CDR2 YSYEKL. The CDR3 reads CASSQKSGRATNNEQFF.

J is TRBJ2-7 and V is TRBV18; TCRdb indicates TRBD1, and absent DNA this call remains unverified. Germline CDR1 reads KGHSH; CDR2 reads LQKENI. CDR3 size: 14 residues. CDR3: CASSAGTGALEQYF.